The 25 T cell receptor beta chains in this list originate from one sample, sequenced in a study of glioma-infiltrating T cells. Amplification of TCR alpha and beta CDR3 regions from RNA used iRepertoire nested multiplex PCR. TCRdb passed the multiplex PCR reads through MiXCR, listing each CDR3 protein once. The sample shows about 110,000 distinct CDR3 sequences, around a quarter of them seen only once. The source material was glioma tissue, nonneoplastic brain tissue, or PBMCs (not recorded which). Receptor source: a human donor with low-grade glioma or glioblastoma, undergoing nonglioma brain surgery, or in good health (not recorded which).

This clonotype was observed many times. This rearrangement joins TRBV7-9 to TRBJ1-2; TRBD1 aligns across 7 bases. Germline V gene data show CDR1 as SEHNR and CDR2 as FQNEAQ (reference sequence). This CDR3 spans 12 amino acids. Trimming at V came to 5 bases and at J to 9 bases, leaving 6 bases not matched to a gene. DNA of the CDR3: TGTGCCAGCAGCGAAGGACAGGCGCGCTACACCTTC. This sequence encodes CASSEGQARYTF.

This clonotype has at least ten counts. The chain recombines TRBV4-2 with TRBJ2-1; 7 nucleotides match TRBD1. Germline V gene lookup returns CDR1 LGHNA and CDR2 YNFKEQ. The CDR3 is 17 amino acids. With 1 base clipped from V and 0 bases from J, the junction kept 6 bases outside the gene matches. In DNA, the CDR3 is TGTGCCAGCAGCCAAGCCCGACAGGGAAGCTCCTACAATGAGCAGTTCTTC. Its protein product is CASSQARQGSSYNEQFF.

This clonotype was observed many times. V gene TRBV20-1 combines with J gene TRBJ1-6; D gene ambiguous. The CDR3 has 15 residues. Germline loops: CDR1 DFQATT, CDR2 SNEGSKA (reference sequence). Trimming took 0 bases from V and 0 from J, leaving 6 bases between them. CDR3 protein: CSARDARSYNSPLHF. In nucleotides, the CDR3 is TGCAGTGCTAGAGACGCGCGCTCCTATAATTCACCCCTCCACTTT.

This clonotype was detected ten times or more. The chain employs TRBV7-2 and TRBJ2-3; D is ambiguous. Germline values: CDR1 SGHTA, CDR2 FQGNSA. The length of the CDR3 is 13 residues. The V end was cut by 2 bases, the J end by 5 bases, with 8 bases between. The CDR3 spells CASSLNKEDTQYF. The DNA of the CDR3 is TGTGCCAGCAGCTTAAATAAGGAAGATACGCAGTATTTT.

This clonotype was seen more than once but under ten times. A much larger clone lies one base from this, so it may be a read error. The J gene is TRBJ2-5, the V gene TRBV7-9; 9 nucleotides line up with TRBD1. The CDR3 sequence is 15 residues long. The trim removed 4 bases at V and 0 bases at J, leaving 3 bases unmatched. From germline, CDR1 is SEHNR and CDR2 FQNEAQ (reference sequence). CDR3 sequence: CASSSRDRDQETQYF. As DNA, the CDR3 is TGTGCCAGCAGCTCCCGGGACAGGGACCAAGAGACCCAGTACTTC.

This clonotype was observed many times. This chain uses TRBV7-2 with TRBJ1-5, with D uncertain. The CDR3 loop spans 13 amino acids. The V gene lost 8 bases and the J gene lost 0 bases, with 8 bases spanning the gap. Germline lookup yields CDR1 SGHTA and CDR2 FQGNSA. DNA of the CDR3: TGTGCCAGCCAGTTCAATAGCAATCAGCCCCAGCATTTT. Translated, it gives CASQFNSNQPQHF.

About this clonotype itself: At one end, the junction sequence differs from germline, possibly due to a read error. This sequence joins TRBV6-2 or TRBV6-3 and TRBJ1-1; D not resolved. The CDR3 has 11 amino acids. CDR1 and CDR2 (germline): MNHEY, SVGEGT. This CDR3 reads CSSSPNTGAFF. CDR3 DNA sequence: TGTTCCAGCAGTCCGAACACTGGAGCTTTCTTT.

There are many counts of this clonotype. V and J are TRBV19 and TRBJ1-2; 7 bases are shared with TRBD1. Germline V CDR1 and CDR2: LNHDA, SQIVND (reference sequence). The V segment lost 5 bases and the J segment 2 bases; nucleotides outside the gene matches: 8. The CDR3 is made up of 15 amino acids. The CDR3 spells CASSPADRTNYGYTF. CDR3 nucleotides: TGTGCCAGTAGTCCGGCGGACAGGACAAACTATGGCTACACCTTC. The full variable domain, its missing parts supplied by reference TRBV19 and TRBJ1-2, is DGGITQSPKYLFRKEGQNVTLSCEQNLNHDAMYWYRQDPGQGLRLIYYSQIVNDFQKGDIAEGYSVSREKKESFPLTVTSAQKNPTAFYLCASSPADRTNYGYTFGSGTRLTVV.

Turning to this clonotype: This may be a read error, as it is one base from a much larger clone. V and J are TRBV9 and TRBJ1-5; possible D gene TRBD1, 5 bases. The CDR3 is 16 amino acids. Germline V gene sequence: CDR1 SGDLS, CDR2 YYNGEE. The V gene lost 0 bases and the J gene lost 1 base, with 11 bases spanning the gap. The CDR3 sequence: CASSVGGPKSNQPQHF. CDR3 nucleotide sequence: TGTGCCAGCAGCGTAGGGGGCCCCAAGAGCAATCAGCCCCAGCATTTT.

This clonotype was seen more than once but under ten times. Just one base apart from a much larger clone, this may be a read error. The chain joins TRBV5-4 to TRBJ1-2; 10 nucleotides agree with TRBD1. This CDR3 contains 13 residues. V lost 4 bases and J lost 7; bases outside the gene matches: 4. Germline CDR1 is SGHNT and CDR2 is YYREEE (reference sequence). CDR3 DNA: TGTGCCAGCAGCCCCCGGACAGGGGGTGGCTACACCTTC. As protein: CASSPRTGGGYTF.

This clonotype occurred many times. The chain employs TRBV18 and TRBJ1-1; 7 bases fit TRBD1. The germline CDR1 and CDR2 sequences are KGHSH and LQKENI. The CDR3 consists of 16 residues. The V and J ends lost 2 bases and 0 bases, in that order; junction bases with no gene match: 6. In nucleotides, the CDR3 is TGTGCCAGCTCACCAGAGGGACAGAGAATGAACACTGAAGCTTTCTTT. Its translation: CASSPEGQRMNTEAFF.

This clonotype appeared many times. The chain uses TRBV7-3 and TRBJ2-1, with D possibly being TRBD1 (6 bases). The CDR3 loop spans 15 amino acids. V lost 5 bases and J 4 bases, leaving 15 bases between the germline ends. Germline-derived CDR1 and CDR2 are SGHTA and FQGTGA. CDR3 DNA: TGTGCCAGCAGCCCGGCCCGGACAGTTTACAATGAGCAGTTCTTC. Encoded protein: CASSPARTVYNEQFF. Complete variable domain (other parts from reference TRBV7-3 and TRBJ2-1): GAGVSQTPSNKVTEKGKYVELRCDPISGHTALYWYRQSLGQGPEFLIYFQGTGAADDSGLPNDRFFAVRPEGSVSTLKIQRTERGDSAVYLCASSPARTVYNEQFFGPGTRLTVL.

This clonotype was seen ten or more times. The rearrangement links TRBV6-1 to TRBJ2-3; D may be TRBD2 (6 bases). Trimming took 6 bases from V and 3 from J, leaving 19 bases between them. Germline assignment: CDR1 MNHNS and CDR2 SASEGT. The CDR3 has 16 residues. CDR3 nucleotide sequence: TGTGCCAGCAGGAATCCCCGGGAGACCCGTACAGATACGCAGTATTTT. This gives the protein CASRNPRETRTDTQYF.

This clonotype was observed at least ten times. This chain's CDR3 is CATTGLQETQYF. The CDR3, as DNA: TGTGCCACCACGGGGCTTCAAGAGACCCAGTACTTC. The chain links TRBV2 to TRBJ2-5; TRBD1 or TRBD2 may be the D gene (5 bases each). The CDR3 is made up of 12 amino acids. From germline, CDR1 is SNHLY and CDR2 FYNNEI. Trimming removed 10 bases at V and 2 bases at J, with 11 bases between.

A word on this clonotype: This may be a read error, as it is one base from a much larger clone. The rearrangement joins TRBV9 to TRBJ1-1; no reliable D call. Trimming shortened V by 0 bases and J by 4 bases, and 7 bases separated the two germline ends. The germline CDR1 and CDR2 sequences are SGDLS and YYNGEE. The CDR3 consists of 13 residues. DNA for the CDR3: TGTGCCAGCAGCGTAGAGGTCACCACTGAAGCTTTCTTT. Translated, it gives CASSVEVTTEAFF.

This clonotype came up many times. The genes are TRBV7-8 and TRBJ2-1; a weak D match, TRBD1 (5 bases). V shed 3 bases and J shed 3 bases, with 9 bases lying between them. Germline CDR1 and CDR2: SGHVS and FQNEAQ. The CDR3 contains 14 residues. CDR3 loop: CASSFQGFYNEQFF. Written as DNA, the CDR3 is TGTGCCAGCAGCTTCCAGGGTTTCTACAATGAGCAGTTCTTC.

This clonotype was detected ten times or more. CDR3 sequence: CSARPQGARVEQYF. The DNA for the CDR3 is TGCAGTGCTAGACCACAGGGGGCGCGAGTCGAGCAGTACTTC. This chain uses TRBV20-1 with TRBJ2-7, with 9 bases identical to TRBD1. Germline-derived CDR1 and CDR2 are DFQATT and SNEGSKA (reference sequence). This CDR3 region has 14 residues. V shed 2 bases, J shed 6 bases, and the junction held 8 bases outside the gene matches.

This clonotype was recorded at least ten times. The rearrangement links TRBV6-2 or TRBV6-3 to TRBJ2-5, with no clear D. The CDR3 is 12 residues long. CDR1 MNHEY and CDR2 SVGEGT come from the germline V gene. Between the trimmed V and J ends, which lost 2 bases and 5 bases, there was a span of 6 bases. The CDR3 here is CASSYLHETQYF. CDR3 sequence (DNA): TGTGCCAGCAGTTACCTCCATGAGACCCAGTACTTC.

This clonotype has ten or more counts. The V and J genes are TRBV28 and TRBJ1-1; D call uncertain. Germline-derived CDR1 and CDR2 are MDHEN and SYDVKM. The V and J ends lost 4 bases and 6 bases respectively, with 12 bases between them. This CDR3 has 13 amino acids. This CDR3 reads CASSSQQKPEAFF. CDR3 nucleotides: TGTGCCAGCAGTTCGCAACAGAAACCTGAAGCTTTCTTT.

The chain carries TRBV6-2 or TRBV6-3 and TRBJ2-3; TRBD1 might be the D (5 bases). Germline V gene data show CDR1 as MNHEY and CDR2 as SVGEGT. The CDR3 has 15 amino acids. Trimming stripped 5 bases from V and 5 bases from J, with 17 bases between. The CDR3 nucleotides read TGTGCCAGCAGTCCGCGTTGGGGCCGACAAGATACGCAGTATTTT. Its translation is CASSPRWGRQDTQYF.

The rearrangement uses TRBV14 and TRBJ1-3; D not certain. The germline V gene encodes CDR1 SGHDN and CDR2 FVKESK. The germline V and J ends were trimmed by 1 base and 3 bases, with 4 bases remaining between them. The CDR3 is 13 residues long. This CDR3 is CASSQVGGNTIYF. The CDR3 DNA sequence: TGTGCCAGCAGCCAAGTTGGTGGAAACACCATATATTTT.

In its sample, this clonotype was seen many times. The chain joins TRBV2 to TRBJ2-3; 13 positions agree with TRBD2. The germline CDR1 and CDR2 sequences are SNHLY and FYNNEI. CDR3 length: 15 amino acids. V was pared by 6 bases and J by 5 bases, with 5 bases of the junction left unmatched. CDR3 protein: CASRGTSGAGDTQYF. In nucleotides, the CDR3 is TGTGCCAGCAGGGGGACTAGCGGGGCTGGAGATACGCAGTATTTT. Full variable domain (outside the CDR3, taken from reference TRBV2 and TRBJ2-3): EPEVTQTPSHQVTQMGQEVILRCVPISNHLYFYWYRQILGQKVEFLVSFYNNEISEKSEIFDDQFSVERPDGSNFTLKIRSTKLEDSAMYFCASRGTSGAGDTQYFGPGTRLTVL.

In regard to this clonotype: A read error may account for a junction end that differs from germline. The CDR3 DNA reads as TGCAGTGCTAGGCCGGGACCGACTAAGGTATCCTCTGGGGCCAACGTACTGACTTTC. It codes for CSARPGPTKVSSGANVLTF. The V call is TRBV20-1, the J call TRBJ2-6; D could derive from TRBD1 or TRBD2 (5 bases each). CDR1 DFQATT and CDR2 SNEGSKA come from the germline V gene (reference sequence). This CDR3 has 19 residues.

This clonotype was counted at least ten times. The rearrangement joins TRBV2 to TRBJ2-3, with D unresolved. Looked up from germline, CDR1 is SNHLY and CDR2 is FYNNEI. Trimming removed 8 bases at V and 10 bases at J, with 13 bases between. This CDR3 spans 11 amino acids. CDR3: CASDRPGAQYF. The DNA of the CDR3 is TGTGCCAGCGACCGCCCTGGTGCGCAGTATTTT.

Concerning this clonotype: The junction shows a germline mismatch at one end, possibly a read error. V and J are TRBV6-1 and TRBJ2-6; 8 nucleotides align to TRBD2. The CDR3 is 15 residues long. The germline V gene encodes CDR1 MNHNS and CDR2 SASEGT. CDR3 residues: CASSDQGSGANELTF. CDR3 DNA sequence: TGTGCCAGCAGTGACCAGGGTAGCGGGGCCAACGAGCTGACCTTC.